This TCR beta chain came from a study of T cell responses to AZD1222 COVID-19 vaccine. General observations from the study: Spike-wide vaccine-associated CD4 TCRs dominated at 160-218 and 743-854.

The CDR3 sequence is 13 residues long. V was pared by 3 bases and J by 1 base, with 4 bases between. Germline V CDR1 and CDR2: SNHLY, FYNNEI. Sequencing used immunoSEQ multiplex PCR; TCRdb keeps in-frame clones, though not all of them. The sample holds 85,000 or so clones, about 90% seen once. As regards this clone: Its antigen is not identified.

This chain links TRBV2 with TRBJ1-5; no definite D call. This clonotype was sampled from an adult who received the AZD1222 COVID-19 vaccine. The specimen was peripheral blood, collected 28 days after the second AZD1222 dose. CDR3: CASSDLSNQPQHF. CDR3 bases: TGTGCCAGCAGTGACCTGAGCAATCAGCCCCAGCATTTT.